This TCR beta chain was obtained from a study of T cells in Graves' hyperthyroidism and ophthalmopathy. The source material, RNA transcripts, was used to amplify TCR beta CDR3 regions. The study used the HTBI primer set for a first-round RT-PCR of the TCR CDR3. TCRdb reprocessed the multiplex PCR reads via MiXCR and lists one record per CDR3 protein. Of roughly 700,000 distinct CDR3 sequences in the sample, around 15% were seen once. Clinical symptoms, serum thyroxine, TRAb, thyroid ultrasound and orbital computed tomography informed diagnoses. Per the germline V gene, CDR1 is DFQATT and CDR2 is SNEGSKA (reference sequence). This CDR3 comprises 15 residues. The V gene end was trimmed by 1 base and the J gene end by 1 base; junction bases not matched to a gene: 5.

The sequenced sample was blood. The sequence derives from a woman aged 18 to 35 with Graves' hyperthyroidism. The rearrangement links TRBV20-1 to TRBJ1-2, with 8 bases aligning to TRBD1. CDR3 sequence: CSARGTGQDNYGYTF. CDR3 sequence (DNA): TGCAGTGCTAGAGGGACAGGGCAAGATAACTATGGCTACACCTTC.